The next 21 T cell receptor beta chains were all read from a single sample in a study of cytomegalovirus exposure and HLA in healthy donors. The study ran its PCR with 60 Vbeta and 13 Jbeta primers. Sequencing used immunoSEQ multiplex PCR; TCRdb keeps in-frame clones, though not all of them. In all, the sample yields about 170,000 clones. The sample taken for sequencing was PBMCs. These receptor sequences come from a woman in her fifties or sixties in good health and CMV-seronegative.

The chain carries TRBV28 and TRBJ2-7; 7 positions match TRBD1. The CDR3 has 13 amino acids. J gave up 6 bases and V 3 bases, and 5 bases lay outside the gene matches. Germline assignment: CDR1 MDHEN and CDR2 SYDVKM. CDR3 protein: CASSFRGLTEQYF. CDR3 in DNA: TGTGCCAGCAGTTTTAGGGGGCTGACCGAGCAGTACTTC.

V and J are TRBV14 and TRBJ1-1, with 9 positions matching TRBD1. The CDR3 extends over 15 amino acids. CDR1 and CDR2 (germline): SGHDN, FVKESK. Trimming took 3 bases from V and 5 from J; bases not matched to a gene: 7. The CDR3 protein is CASSQTGGRRTEAFF. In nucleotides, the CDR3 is TGTGCCAGCAGCCAGACAGGGGGAAGAAGGACTGAAGCTTTCTTT.

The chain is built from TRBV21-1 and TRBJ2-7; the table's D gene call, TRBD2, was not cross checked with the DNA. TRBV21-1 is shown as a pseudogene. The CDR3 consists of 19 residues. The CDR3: CASTFRTGLNNNWVYEQYF. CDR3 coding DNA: TGTGCCAGCACCTTTCGTACGGGACTAAACAATAATTGGGTCTACGAGCAGTACTTC.

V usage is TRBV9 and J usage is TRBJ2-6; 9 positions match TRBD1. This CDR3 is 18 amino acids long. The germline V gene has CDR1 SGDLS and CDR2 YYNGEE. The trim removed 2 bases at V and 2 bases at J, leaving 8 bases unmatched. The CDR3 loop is CASSVQTGGMAGANVLTF. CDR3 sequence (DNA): TGTGCCAGCAGCGTCCAGACAGGGGGTATGGCTGGGGCCAACGTCCTGACTTTC.

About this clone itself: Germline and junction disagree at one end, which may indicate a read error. This chain's CDR3 is CATSGRDRVDGYTF. For the CDR3, the DNA is TGTGCCACCAGTGGTCGAGACAGGGTAGATGGCTACACCTTC. The chain recombines TRBV10-3 with TRBJ1-2, with 7 bases matching TRBD1. The CDR3 runs to 14 residues. Germline assignment: CDR1 ENHRY and CDR2 SYGVKD.

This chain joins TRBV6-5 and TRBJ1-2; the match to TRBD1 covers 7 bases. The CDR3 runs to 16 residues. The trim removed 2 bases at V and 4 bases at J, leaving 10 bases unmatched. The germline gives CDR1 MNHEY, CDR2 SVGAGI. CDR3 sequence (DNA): TGTGCCAGCAGTTACGCCTACCTGGGACAGTTCTATGGCTACACCTTC. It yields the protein CASSYAYLGQFYGYTF.

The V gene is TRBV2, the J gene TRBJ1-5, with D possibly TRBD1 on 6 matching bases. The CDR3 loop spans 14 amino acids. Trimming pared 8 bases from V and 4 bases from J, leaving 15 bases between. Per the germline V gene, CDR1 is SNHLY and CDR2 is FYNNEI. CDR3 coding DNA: TGTGCCAGCGAGGGCAGGACAGCTAATCAGCCCCAGCATTTT. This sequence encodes CASEGRTANQPQHF.

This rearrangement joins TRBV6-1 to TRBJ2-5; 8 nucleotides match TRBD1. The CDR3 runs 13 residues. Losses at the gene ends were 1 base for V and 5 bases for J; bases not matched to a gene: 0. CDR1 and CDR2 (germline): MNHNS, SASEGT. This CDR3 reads CASSEDRGETQYF. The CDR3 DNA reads TGTGCCAGCAGTGAAGACAGGGGGGAGACCCAGTACTTC.

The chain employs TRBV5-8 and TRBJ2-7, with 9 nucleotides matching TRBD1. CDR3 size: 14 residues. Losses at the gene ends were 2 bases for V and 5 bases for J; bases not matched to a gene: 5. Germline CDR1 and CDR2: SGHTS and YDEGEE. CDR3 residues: CASSFRTGANEQYF. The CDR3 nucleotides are TGTGCCAGCAGCTTTCGGACAGGGGCAAACGAGCAGTACTTC.

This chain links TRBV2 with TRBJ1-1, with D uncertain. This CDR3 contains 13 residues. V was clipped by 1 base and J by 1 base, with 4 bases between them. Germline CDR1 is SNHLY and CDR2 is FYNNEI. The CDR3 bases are TGTGCCAGCAGTGAAGTAGAGAACACTGAAGCTTTCTTT. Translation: CASSEVENTEAFF.

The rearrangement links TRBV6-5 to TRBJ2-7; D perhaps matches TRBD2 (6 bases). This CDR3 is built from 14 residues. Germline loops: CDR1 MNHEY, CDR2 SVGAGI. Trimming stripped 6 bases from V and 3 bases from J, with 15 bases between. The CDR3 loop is CASRPGGEDYEQYF. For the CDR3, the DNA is TGTGCCAGCAGGCCCGGCGGGGAGGACTACGAGCAGTACTTC.

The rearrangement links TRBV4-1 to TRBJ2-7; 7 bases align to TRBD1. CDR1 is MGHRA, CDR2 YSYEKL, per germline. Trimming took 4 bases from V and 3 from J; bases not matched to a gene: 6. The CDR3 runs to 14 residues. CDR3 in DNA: TGCGCCAGCAGCCTACTCGACAGGGACTACGAGCAGTACTTC. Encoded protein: CASSLLDRDYEQYF.

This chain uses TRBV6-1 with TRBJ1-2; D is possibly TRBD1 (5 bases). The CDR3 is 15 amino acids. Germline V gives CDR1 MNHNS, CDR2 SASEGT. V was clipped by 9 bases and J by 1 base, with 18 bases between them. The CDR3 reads CASDRDGRINYGYTF. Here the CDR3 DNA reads TGTGCCAGTGACAGAGACGGACGGATTAACTATGGCTACACCTTC.

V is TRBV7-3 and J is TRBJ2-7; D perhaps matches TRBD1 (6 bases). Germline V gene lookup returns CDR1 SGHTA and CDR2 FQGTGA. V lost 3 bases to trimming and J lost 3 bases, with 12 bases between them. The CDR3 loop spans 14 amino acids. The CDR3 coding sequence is TGTGCCAGCAGCTTGGGCCAGGGGATCTACGAGCAGTACTTC. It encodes CASSLGQGIYEQYF.

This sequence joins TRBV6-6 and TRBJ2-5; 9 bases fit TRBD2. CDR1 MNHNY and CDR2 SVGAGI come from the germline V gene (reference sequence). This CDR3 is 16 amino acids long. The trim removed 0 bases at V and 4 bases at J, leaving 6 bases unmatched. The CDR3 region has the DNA TGTGCCAGCAGTTACTCGGCGGGGGGGCCCCCAGAGACCCAGTACTTC. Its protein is CASSYSAGGPPETQYF.

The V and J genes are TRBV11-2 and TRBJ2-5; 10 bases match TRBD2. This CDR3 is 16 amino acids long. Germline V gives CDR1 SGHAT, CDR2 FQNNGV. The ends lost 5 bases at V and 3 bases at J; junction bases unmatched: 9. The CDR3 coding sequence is TGTGCCAGCAGCCCTGGTCGGGGACTAGCGAAAGAGACCCAGTACTTC. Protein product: CASSPGRGLAKETQYF.

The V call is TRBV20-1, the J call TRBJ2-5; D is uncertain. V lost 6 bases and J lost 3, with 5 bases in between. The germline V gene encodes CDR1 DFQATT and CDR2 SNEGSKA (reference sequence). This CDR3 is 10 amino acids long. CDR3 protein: CSAHEETQYF. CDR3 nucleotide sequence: TGCAGTGCACACGAAGAGACCCAGTACTTC.

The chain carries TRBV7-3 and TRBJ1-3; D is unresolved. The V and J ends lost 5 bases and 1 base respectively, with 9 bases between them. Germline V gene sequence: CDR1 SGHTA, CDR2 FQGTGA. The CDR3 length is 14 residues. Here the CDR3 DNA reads TGTGCCAGCAGCCTCGACGGGTCTGGAAACACCATATATTTT. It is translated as CASSLDGSGNTIYF.

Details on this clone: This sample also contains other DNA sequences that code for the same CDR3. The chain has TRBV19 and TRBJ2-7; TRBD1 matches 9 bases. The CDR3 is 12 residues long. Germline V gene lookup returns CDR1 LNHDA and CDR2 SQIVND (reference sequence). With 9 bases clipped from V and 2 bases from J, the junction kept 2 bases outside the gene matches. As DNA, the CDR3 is TGTGCCAGCGGGACAGGGACCTACGAGCAGTACTTC. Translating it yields CASGTGTYEQYF.

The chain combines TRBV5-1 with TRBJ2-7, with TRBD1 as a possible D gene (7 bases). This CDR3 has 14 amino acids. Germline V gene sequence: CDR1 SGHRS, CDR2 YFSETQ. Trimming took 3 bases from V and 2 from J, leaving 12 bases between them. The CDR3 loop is CASSSQGGPYEQYF. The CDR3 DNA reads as TGCGCCAGCAGCTCTCAGGGGGGACCCTACGAGCAGTACTTC.

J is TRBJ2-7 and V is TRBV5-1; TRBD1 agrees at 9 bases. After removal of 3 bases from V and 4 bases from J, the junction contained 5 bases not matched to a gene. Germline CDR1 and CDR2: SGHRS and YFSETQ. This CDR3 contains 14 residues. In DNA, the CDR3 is TGCGCCAGCAGCTCCGGGACAGGGCTTTACGAGCAGTACTTC. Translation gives CASSSGTGLYEQYF.